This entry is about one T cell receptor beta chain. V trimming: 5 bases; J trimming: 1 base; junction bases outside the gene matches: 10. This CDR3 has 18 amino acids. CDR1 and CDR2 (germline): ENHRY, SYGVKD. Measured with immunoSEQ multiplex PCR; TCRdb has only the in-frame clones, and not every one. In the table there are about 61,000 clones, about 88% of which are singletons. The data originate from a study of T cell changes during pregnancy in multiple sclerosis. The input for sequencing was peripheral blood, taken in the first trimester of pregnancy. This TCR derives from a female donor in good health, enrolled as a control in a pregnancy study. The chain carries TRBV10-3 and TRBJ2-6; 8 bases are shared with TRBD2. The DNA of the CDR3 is TGTGCCATCAGTCCCGGGGGGGTCCCTTCTTCTGGGGCCAACGTCCTGACTTTC. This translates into CAISPGGVPSSGANVLTF.